A single sample is the source of the 2 T cell receptor beta chains below, sequenced in a study of OX40 agonist ivuxolimab in advanced cancers. Libraries were prepared by immunoSEQ multiplex PCR; TCRdb keeps only in-frame clonotypes and omits some of them. This sample has roughly 60,000 clones, with approximately 89% found just once. The specimen comprised CD4+ or CD8+ T cells sorted from blood, sampled in a trial of the OX40 agonist ivuxolimab. The receptors here all came from an adult with an advanced solid tumor such as melanoma, head and neck, liver or kidney cancer.

The genes are TRBV2 and TRBJ1-1, with D possibly TRBD1 on 6 matching bases. This CDR3 comprises 14 residues. Germline loops: CDR1 SNHLY, CDR2 FYNNEI. Trimming took off 7 bases at V and 8 bases at J, with 20 bases between the two ends. Written as DNA, the CDR3 is TGTGCCAGCACCCCCGACTCAGGGGCGATAGAAGCTTTCTTT. Translating gives CASTPDSGAIEAFF.

The chain is built from TRBV28 and TRBJ2-1; 13 nucleotides match TRBD2. Germline loops: CDR1 MDHEN, CDR2 SYDVKM. V shed 6 bases, J shed 15 bases, and the junction held 14 bases outside the gene matches. This CDR3 has 15 residues. CDR3 DNA: TGTGCCAGCAGCGACCACGGACTAGCGGGAGAAGTGCTGTTCTTC. Amino acids: CASSDHGLAGEVLFF.